This TCR beta chain comes out of a study of OX40 agonist ivuxolimab in advanced cancers. Only in-frame clones appear in the TCRdb table, and some are missing; sequencing was by immunoSEQ multiplex PCR. The sample records tens of thousands of clones, roughly 90% being singletons. The CDR3 is 14 amino acids. CDR1 is LNHDA, CDR2 SQIVND, per germline (reference sequence). V was clipped by 6 bases and J by 9 bases, with 18 bases between them. This specimen consisted of CD4+ or CD8+ T cells sorted from blood, obtained in a trial of the OX40 agonist ivuxolimab. The source of this sequence is an adult with an advanced solid tumor such as melanoma, head and neck, liver or kidney cancer. This rearrangement joins TRBV19 to TRBJ2-1; D tentatively reads TRBD1 or TRBD2 (6 bases each). CDR3 in amino acids: CASRSGARGGEQFF. DNA of the CDR3: TGTGCCAGTAGGAGCGGAGCCAGGGGAGGTGAGCAGTTCTTC. Full variable domain (missing parts from reference TRBV19 and TRBJ2-1): DGGITQSPKYLFRKEGQNVTLSCEQNLNHDAMYWYRQDPGQGLRLIYYSQIVNDFQKGDIAEGYSVSREKKESFPLTVTSAQKNPTAFYLCASRSGARGGEQFFGPGTRLTVL.